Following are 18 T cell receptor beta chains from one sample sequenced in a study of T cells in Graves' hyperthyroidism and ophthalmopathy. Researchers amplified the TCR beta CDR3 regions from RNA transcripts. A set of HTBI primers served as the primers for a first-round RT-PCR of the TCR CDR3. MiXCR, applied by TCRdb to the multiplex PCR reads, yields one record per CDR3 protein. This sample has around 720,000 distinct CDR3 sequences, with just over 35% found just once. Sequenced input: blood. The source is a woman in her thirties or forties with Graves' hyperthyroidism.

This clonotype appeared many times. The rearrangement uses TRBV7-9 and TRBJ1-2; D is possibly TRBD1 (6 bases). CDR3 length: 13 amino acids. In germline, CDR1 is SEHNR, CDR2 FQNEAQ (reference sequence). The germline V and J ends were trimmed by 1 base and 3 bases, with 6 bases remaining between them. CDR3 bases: TGTGCCAGCAGCTTAGGACAGGACTATGGCTACACCTTC. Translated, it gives CASSLGQDYGYTF.

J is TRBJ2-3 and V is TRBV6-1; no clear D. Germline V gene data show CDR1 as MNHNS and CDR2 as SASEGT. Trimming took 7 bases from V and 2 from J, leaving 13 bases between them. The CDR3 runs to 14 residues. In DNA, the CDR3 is TGTGCCAGCAAACAACAGCCCCTCACAGATACGCAGTATTTT. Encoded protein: CASKQQPLTDTQYF.

In DNA form, the CDR3 reads TGTGCCAGCAGTTTATTTTCGTTCCCCTACGAGCAGTACTTC. Protein product: CASSLFSFPYEQYF. The chain carries TRBV12-3 or TRBV12-4 and TRBJ2-7; D is unclear. This CDR3 has 14 residues. Deletions cut 2 bases from V and 2 bases from J, with 10 bases between.

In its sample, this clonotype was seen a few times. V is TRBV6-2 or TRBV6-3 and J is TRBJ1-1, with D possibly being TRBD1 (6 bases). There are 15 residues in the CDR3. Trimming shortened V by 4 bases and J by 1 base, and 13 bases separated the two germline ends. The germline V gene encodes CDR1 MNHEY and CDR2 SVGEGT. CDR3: CASSSHDRPNTEAFF. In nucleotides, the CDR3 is TGTGCCAGCAGTTCCCACGACAGGCCGAACACTGAAGCTTTCTTT.

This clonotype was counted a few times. The DNA of the CDR3 is TGTGCCACCAGCAGAGACAGGGGGATTGGTGAAAAACTGTTTTTT. It specifies CATSRDRGIGEKLFF. The chain joins TRBV15 to TRBJ1-4; TRBD1 agrees at 7 bases. The CDR3 is made up of 15 amino acids. Germline V lookup: CDR1 LNHNV, CDR2 YYDKDF (reference sequence). V lost 0 bases and J lost 7; bases outside the gene matches: 5.

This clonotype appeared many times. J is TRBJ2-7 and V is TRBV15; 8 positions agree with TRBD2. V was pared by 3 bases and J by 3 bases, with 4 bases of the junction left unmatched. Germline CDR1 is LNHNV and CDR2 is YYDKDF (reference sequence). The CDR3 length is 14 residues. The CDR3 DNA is TGTGCCACCAGCAGCTACGGGGGGGACTACGAGCAGTACTTC. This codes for CATSSYGGDYEQYF.

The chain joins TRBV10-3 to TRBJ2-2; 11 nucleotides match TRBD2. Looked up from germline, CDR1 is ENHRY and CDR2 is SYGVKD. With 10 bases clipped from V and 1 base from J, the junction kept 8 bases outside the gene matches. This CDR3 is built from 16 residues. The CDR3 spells CASSPTSGGNTGELFF. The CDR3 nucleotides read TGTGCCAGCAGCCCAACTAGCGGGGGGAACACCGGGGAGCTGTTTTTT.

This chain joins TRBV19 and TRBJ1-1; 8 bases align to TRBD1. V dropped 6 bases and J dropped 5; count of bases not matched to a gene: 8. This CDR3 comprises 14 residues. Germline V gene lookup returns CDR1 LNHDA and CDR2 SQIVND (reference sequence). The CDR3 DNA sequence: TGTGCCAGTAGATACCAAGACAGGGGTACTGAAGCTTTCTTT. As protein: CASRYQDRGTEAFF. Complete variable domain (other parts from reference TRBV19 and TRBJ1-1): DGGITQSPKYLFRKEGQNVTLSCEQNLNHDAMYWYRQDPGQGLRLIYYSQIVNDFQKGDIAEGYSVSREKKESFPLTVTSAQKNPTAFYLCASRYQDRGTEAFFGQGTRLTVV.

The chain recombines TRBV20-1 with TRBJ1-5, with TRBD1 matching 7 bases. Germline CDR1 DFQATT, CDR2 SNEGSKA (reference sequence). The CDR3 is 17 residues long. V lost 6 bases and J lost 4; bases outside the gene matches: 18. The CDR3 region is CSALPPRDRFGNQPQHF. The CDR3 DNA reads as TGCAGTGCCCTTCCCCCGAGGGACAGATTTGGAAATCAGCCCCAGCATTTT.

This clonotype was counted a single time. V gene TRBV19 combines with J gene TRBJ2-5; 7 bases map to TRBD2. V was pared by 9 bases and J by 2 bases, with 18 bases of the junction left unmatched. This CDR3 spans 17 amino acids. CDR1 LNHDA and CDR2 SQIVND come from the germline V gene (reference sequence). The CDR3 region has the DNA TGTGCCAGCAGCTCCTGGGGTAGCGGGCGACGGCAAGAGACCCAGTACTTC. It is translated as CASSSWGSGRRQETQYF. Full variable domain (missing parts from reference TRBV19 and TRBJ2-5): DGGITQSPKYLFRKEGQNVTLSCEQNLNHDAMYWYRQDPGQGLRLIYYSQIVNDFQKGDIAEGYSVSREKKESFPLTVTSAQKNPTAFYLCASSSWGSGRRQETQYFGPGTRLLVL.

CDR3 coding DNA: TGTGCCAGCAGCTTTGCAGGGGAAAAACTGTTTTTT. This sequence encodes CASSFAGEKLFF. The chain uses TRBV7-2 and TRBJ1-4; TRBD1 is a possible D gene (5 bases). V was cut by 3 bases and J by 8 bases, with 7 bases left in between. Looked up from germline, CDR1 is SGHTA and CDR2 is FQGNSA. The CDR3 length is 12 residues.

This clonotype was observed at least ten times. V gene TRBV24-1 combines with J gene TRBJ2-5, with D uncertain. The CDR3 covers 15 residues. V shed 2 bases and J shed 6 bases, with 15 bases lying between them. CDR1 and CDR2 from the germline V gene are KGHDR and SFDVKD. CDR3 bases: TGTGCCACCAGTGATTGGGCAGCCGGCGAAAAGACCCAGTACTTC. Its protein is CATSDWAAGEKTQYF.

The CDR3 DNA reads TGTGCCATCAGGAGCACCGGGGAGCTGTTTTTT. This codes for CAIRSTGELFF. This chain connects TRBV10-3 to TRBJ2-2, with D unclear. V was cut by 6 bases and J by 4 bases, with 3 bases left in between. This CDR3 is built from 11 residues. The germline V gene has CDR1 ENHRY and CDR2 SYGVKD.

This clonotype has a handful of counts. The CDR3 spells CASSYGTNTNYGYTF. CDR3 bases: TGTGCCAGCAGTTACGGGACAAATACTAACTATGGCTACACCTTC. The rearrangement links TRBV6-5 to TRBJ1-2, with a possible D match to TRBD1 (6 bases). The CDR3 sequence is 15 residues long. Trimming took 2 bases from V and 0 from J, leaving 10 bases between them. Per the germline V gene, CDR1 is MNHEY and CDR2 is SVGAGI.

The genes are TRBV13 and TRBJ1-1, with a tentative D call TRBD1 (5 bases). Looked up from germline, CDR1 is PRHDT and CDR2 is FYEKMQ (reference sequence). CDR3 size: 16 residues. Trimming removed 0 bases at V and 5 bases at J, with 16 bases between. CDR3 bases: TGTGCCAGCAGCTTAGGTATGGGGCAGGGTCATACTGAAGCTTTCTTT. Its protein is CASSLGMGQGHTEAFF.

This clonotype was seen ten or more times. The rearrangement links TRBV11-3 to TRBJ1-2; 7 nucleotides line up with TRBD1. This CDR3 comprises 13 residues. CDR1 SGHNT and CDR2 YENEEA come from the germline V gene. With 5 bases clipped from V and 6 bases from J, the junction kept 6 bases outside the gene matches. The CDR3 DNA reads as TGTGCCAGCAGCCACGACAGGGATCATGGCTACACCTTC. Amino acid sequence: CASSHDRDHGYTF.

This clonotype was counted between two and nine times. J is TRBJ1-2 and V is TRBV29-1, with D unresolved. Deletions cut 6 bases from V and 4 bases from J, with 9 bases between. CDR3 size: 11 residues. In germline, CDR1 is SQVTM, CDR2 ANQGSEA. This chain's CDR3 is CSVDGLYGYTF. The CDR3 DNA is TGCAGCGTAGACGGGCTCTATGGCTACACCTTC.

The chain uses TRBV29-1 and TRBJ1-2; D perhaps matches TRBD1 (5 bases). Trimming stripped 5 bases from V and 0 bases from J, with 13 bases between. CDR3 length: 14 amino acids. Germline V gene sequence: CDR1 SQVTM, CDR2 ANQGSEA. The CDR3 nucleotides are TGCAGCGTTTCCGACAGTCAAGCTAACTATGGCTACACCTTC. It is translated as CSVSDSQANYGYTF.